This T cell receptor (beta chain) was identified in a study of T cells in Graves' hyperthyroidism and ophthalmopathy. With 0 bases clipped from V and 0 bases from J, the junction kept 12 bases outside the gene matches. This CDR3 is built from 18 residues. Germline V gives CDR1 DFQATT, CDR2 SNEGSKA (reference sequence). Amplified TCR beta CDR3 regions came from RNA transcripts. Researchers ran a first-round RT-PCR on the TCR CDR3 using the HTBI primer set. TCRdb re-analysed the multiplex PCR reads in MiXCR, keeping a single row per CDR3 protein. The sample gives roughly 700,000 distinct CDR3 sequences, less than 15% of which show up once; roughly 10% is in the top ten. This clonotype has ten or more counts.

The chain carries TRBV20-1 and TRBJ2-7, with 9 bases aligning to TRBD1. The receptor was derived from a woman between 18 and 29 years old with Graves' hyperthyroidism. The specimen was blood. The CDR3 DNA is TGCAGTGCTAGAGATCAACCTGGCTGGGGACAGGGCTCCTACGAGCAGTACTTC. Its translation: CSARDQPGWGQGSYEQYF.